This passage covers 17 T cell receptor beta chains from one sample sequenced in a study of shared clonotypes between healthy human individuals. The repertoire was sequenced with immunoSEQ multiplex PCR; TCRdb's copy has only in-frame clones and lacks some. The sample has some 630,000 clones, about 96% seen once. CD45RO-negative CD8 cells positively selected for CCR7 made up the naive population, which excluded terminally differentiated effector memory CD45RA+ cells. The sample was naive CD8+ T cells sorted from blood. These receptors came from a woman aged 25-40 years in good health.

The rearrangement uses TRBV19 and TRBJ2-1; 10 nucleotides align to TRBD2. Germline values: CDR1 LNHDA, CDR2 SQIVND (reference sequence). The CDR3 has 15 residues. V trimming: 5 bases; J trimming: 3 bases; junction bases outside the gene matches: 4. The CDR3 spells CASSATSGIYNEQFF. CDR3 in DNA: TGTGCCAGTAGTGCTACTAGCGGGATCTACAATGAGCAGTTCTTC.

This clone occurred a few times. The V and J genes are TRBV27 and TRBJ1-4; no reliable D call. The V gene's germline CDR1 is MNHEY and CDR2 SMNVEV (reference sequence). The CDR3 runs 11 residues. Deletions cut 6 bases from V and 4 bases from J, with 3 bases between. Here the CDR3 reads CASRGNEKLFF. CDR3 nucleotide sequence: TGTGCCAGCAGGGGTAATGAAAAACTGTTTTTT.

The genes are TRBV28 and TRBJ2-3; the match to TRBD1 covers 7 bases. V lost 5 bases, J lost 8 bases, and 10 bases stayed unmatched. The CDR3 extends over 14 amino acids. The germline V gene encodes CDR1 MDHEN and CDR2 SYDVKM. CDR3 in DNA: TGTGCCAGCAGTCTGGGACAGATAACTAGTACGCAGTATTTT. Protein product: CASSLGQITSTQYF.

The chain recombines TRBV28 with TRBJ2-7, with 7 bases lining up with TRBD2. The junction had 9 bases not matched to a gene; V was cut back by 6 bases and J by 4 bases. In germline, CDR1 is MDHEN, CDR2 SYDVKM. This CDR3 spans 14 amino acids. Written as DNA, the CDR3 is TGTGCCAGCAGCTGGGCGGGAGAGGGTTACGAGCAGTACTTC. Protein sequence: CASSWAGEGYEQYF.

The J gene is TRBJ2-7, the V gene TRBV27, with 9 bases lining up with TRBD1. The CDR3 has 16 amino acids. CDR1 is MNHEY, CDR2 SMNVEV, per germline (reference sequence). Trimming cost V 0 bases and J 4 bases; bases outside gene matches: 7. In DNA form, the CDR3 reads TGTGCCAGCAGTTTATCGCCCGGGACAGGGCATTACGAGCAGTACTTC. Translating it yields CASSLSPGTGHYEQYF.

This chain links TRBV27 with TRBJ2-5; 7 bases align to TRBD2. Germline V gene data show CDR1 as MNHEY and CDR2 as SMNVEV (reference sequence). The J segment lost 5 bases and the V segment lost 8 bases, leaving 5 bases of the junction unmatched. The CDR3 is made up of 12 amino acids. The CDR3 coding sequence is TGTGCCAGCGGGGAGGGGAGGGAGACCCAGTACTTC. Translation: CASGEGRETQYF.

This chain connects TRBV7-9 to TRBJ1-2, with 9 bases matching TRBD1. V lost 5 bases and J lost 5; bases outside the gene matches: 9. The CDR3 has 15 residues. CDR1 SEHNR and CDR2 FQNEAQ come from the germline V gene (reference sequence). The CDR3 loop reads CASSGSGQGRYGYTF. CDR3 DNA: TGTGCCAGCAGCGGTTCGGGACAGGGAAGATATGGCTACACCTTC.

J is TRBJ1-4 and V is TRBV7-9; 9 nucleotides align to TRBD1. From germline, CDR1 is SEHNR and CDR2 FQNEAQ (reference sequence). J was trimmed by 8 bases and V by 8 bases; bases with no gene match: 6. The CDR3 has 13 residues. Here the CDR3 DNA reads TGTGCCAGCCTGGGACAGGGTTTGGAAAAACTGTTTTTT. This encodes CASLGQGLEKLFF.

The CDR3, as DNA: TGTGCCAGCAGCGCCGGGACAGGGAGCTCCTACGAGCAGTACTTC. It translates to CASSAGTGSSYEQYF. The chain has TRBV13 and TRBJ2-5, with TRBD1 identical over 9 bases. With the DNA end fitting TRBJ2-7 better, the J assignment may be wrong. This CDR3 spans 15 amino acids. Per germline, CDR1 PRHDT and CDR2 FYEKMQ (reference sequence).

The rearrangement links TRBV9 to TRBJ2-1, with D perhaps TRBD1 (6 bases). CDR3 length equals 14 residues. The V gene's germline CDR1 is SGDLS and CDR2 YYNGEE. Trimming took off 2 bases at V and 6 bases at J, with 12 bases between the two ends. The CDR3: CASSVAGVFNEQFF. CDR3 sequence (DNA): TGTGCCAGCAGCGTGGCAGGGGTGTTCAATGAGCAGTTCTTC.

The CDR3 bases are TGTGCCAGCAGCTTAGCGGTGAGCACTAACTATGGCTACACCTTC. Translating gives CASSLAVSTNYGYTF. The V call is TRBV7-9, the J call TRBJ1-2; unclear D gene. Germline V lookup: CDR1 SEHNR, CDR2 FQNEAQ (reference sequence). Trimming shortened V by 0 bases and J by 0 bases, and 8 bases separated the two germline ends. The CDR3 spans 15 residues. Full variable domain (outside the CDR3, taken from reference TRBV7-9 and TRBJ1-2): DTGVSQNPRHKITKRGQNVTFRCDPISEHNRLYWYRQTLGQGPEFLTYFQNEAQLEKSRLLSDRFSAERPKGSFSTLEIQRTEQGDSAMYLCASSLAVSTNYGYTFGSGTRLTVV.

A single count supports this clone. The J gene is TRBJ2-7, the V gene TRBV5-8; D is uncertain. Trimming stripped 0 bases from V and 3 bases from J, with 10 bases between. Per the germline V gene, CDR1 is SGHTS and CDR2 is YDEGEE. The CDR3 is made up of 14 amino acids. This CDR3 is CASSLAGWLYEQYF. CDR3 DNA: TGTGCCAGCAGCTTGGCCGGCTGGCTCTACGAGCAGTACTTC.

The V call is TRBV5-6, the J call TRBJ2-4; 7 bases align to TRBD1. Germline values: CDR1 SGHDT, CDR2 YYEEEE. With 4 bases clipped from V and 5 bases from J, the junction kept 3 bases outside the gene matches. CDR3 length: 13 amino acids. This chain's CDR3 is CASSRQGENIQYF. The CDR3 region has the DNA TGTGCCAGCAGCCGACAGGGTGAAAACATTCAGTACTTC.

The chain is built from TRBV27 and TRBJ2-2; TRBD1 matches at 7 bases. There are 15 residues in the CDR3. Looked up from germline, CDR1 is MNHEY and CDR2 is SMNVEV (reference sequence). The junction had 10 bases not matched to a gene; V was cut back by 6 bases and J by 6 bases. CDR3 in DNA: TGTGCCAGCAGATACACAGGGGAGTGGGCCGGGGAGCTGTTTTTT. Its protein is CASRYTGEWAGELFF.

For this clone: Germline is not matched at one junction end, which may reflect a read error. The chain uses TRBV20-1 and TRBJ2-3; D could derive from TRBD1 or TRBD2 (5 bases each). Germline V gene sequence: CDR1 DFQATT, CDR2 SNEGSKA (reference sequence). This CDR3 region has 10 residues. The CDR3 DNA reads TGCAGTGCTAGCTGGGACCATAAACCCTTT. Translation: CSASWDHKPF.

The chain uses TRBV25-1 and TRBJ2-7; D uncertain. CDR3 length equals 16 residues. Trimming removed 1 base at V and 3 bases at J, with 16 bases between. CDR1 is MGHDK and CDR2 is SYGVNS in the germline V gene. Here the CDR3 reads CASSESRAEDHYEQYF. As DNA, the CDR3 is TGTGCCAGCAGTGAATCAAGGGCAGAAGATCACTACGAGCAGTACTTC.

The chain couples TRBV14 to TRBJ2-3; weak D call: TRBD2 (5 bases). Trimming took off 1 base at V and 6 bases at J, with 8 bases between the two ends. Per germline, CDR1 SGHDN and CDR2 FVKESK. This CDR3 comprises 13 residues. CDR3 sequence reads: CASSQATGDTQYF. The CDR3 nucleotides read TGTGCCAGCAGCCAAGCCACGGGGGATACGCAGTATTTT.